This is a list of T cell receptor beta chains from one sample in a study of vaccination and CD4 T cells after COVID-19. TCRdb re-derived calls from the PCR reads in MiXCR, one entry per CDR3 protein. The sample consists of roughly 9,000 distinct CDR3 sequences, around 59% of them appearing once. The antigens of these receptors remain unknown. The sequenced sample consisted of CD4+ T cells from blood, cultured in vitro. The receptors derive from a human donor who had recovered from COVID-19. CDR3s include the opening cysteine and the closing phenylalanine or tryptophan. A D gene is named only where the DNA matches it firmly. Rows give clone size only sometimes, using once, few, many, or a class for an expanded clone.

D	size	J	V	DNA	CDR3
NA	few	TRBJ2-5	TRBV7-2	TGTGCCAGCAGTCAGGAAATCGAGACCCAGTACTTC	CASSQEIETQYF
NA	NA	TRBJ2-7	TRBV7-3	NA	CASSFYICSTNGGRYEQYF
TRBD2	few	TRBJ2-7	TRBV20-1	TGCAGTCCCACCAGCGGGAGCTCCTACGAGCAGTACTTC	CSPTSGSSYEQYF
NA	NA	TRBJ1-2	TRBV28	TGTGCCAGCAGTTTATTTACAGGAGCCTCTAACTATGGCTACACCTTC	CASSLFTGASNYGYTF
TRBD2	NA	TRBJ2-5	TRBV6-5	TGTGCCAGCAGTTACCAAGCGGGAGAGGAGACCCAGTACTTC	CASSYQAGEETQYF
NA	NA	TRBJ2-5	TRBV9	TGTGCCAGCAGCGCGAAGGAAAGGCTCGGGACCCAGTACTTC	CASSAKERLGTQYF
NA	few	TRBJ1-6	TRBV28	TGTGCCAGCAGTTTATATGGGGGTTCACCCCTCCACTTT	CASSLYGGSPLHF
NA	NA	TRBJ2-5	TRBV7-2	TGTGCCAGCAGCTTAGGCCGGGGAGGAGAGACCCAGTACTTC	CASSLGRGGETQYF
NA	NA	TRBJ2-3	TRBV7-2	TGTGCCAGCAGTCCAAACTTGCAAGGCACAGATACGCAGTATTTT	CASSPNLQGTDTQYF
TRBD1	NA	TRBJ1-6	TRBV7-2	TGTGCCAGCAGCCGGCTTGGACAGGGAGGGAATTCACCCCTCCACTTT	CASSRLGQGGNSPLHF
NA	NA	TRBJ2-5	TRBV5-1	TGCGCCAGCAGCTTGGAGACCCAGTACTTC	CASSLETQYF
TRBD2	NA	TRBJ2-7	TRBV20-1	TGCAGTGCCATCCTAAGCGGGAGGAAGCGCCAGCAGTACTTC	CSAILSGRKRQQYF
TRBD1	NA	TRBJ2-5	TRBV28	TGTGCCAGCAGTCCACCGGGACAGGGTGCAGAGACCCAGTACTTC	CASSPPGQGAETQYF
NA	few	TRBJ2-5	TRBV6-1	TGTGCCAGCAGTCCTCAGGGGTTGGAGGAGACCCAGTACTTC	CASSPQGLEETQYF
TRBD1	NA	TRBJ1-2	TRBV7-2	TGTGCCAGCAGCTTAGTCACAGGGGGGAACTATGGCTACACCTTC	CASSLVTGGNYGYTF
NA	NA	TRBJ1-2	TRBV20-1	TGCAGTGCTAGTTTGGGGGGGTCGGTCGGGGGCTACACCTTC	CSASLGGSVGGYTF
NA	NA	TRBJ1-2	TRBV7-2	TGTGCCAGCAGCTTAGAATATAGTAATGGGAATGGCTACACCTTC	CASSLEYSNGNGYTF
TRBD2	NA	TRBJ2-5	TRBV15	TGTGCCACCAGCAGAGATCGTGGGGGGGGGTCGGAGACCCAGTACTTC	CATSRDRGGGSETQYF
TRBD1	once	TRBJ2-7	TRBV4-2	TGTGCCAGCAGCCAGAGACAGGGGGGTACCTGGGAGCAGTACTTC	CASSQRQGGTWEQYF
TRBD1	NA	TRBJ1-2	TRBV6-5	TGTGCCAGCAGTTACAACAGGGGGACAGAGTTCTTC	CASSYNRGTEFF
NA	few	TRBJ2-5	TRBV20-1	TGCAGCGCCCCGTCGGGCAGGGGAGAGACCCAGTACTTC	CSAPSGRGETQYF
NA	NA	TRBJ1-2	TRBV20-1	TGCAGTGCTGGAGGGACGGCCACTATGGTTATCGGCTACACCTTC	CSAGGTATMVIGYTF
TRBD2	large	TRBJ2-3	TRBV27	TGTGCCAGCAGCTTGGGACTAGCGGGGTACACGCAGTATTTT	CASSLGLAGYTQYF
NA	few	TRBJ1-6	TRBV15	TGTGCCACCAGCAGTTTCCAGTCATCACCCCTCCACTTT	CATSSFQSSPLHF
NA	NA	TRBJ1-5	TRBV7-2	TGTGCCAGCAGTTCCGACAGCCATCAGCCCCAGCATTTT	CASSSDSHQPQHF
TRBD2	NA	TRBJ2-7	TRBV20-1	TGCAGTGCTCCAGGAGCGGGAGACGAGCAGTACTTC	CSAPGAGDEQYF
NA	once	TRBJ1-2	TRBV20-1	TGCAGTGCCATCCTTGCGGCTAACTATGGCTACACCTTC	CSAILAANYGYTF
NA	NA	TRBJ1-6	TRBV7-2	TGTGCCAGCAGCTTTGAGGGGTGGAATTCACCCCTCCACTTT	CASSFEGWNSPLHF
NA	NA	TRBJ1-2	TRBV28	TGTGCCAGCAGCCTCGGGACGGCCTCAGGAGGTGGCTACACCTTC	CASSLGTASGGGYTF
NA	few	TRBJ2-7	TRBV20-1	TGCAGTGCTATCCAAAGCGGGTACGAGCAGTACTTC	CSAIQSGYEQYF
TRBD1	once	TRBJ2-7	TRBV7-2	TGTGCCAGCAGCCGACAGGGGGCGCTTAGGGACGAGCAGTACTTC	CASSRQGALRDEQYF
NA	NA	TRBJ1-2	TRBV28	TGTGCCAGCAGTGGGGCCTATGGCTACACCTTC	CASSGAYGYTF
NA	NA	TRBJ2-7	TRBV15	TGTGCCACCAGCAGCCACGGGACGCAATACGAGCAGTACTTC	CATSSHGTQYEQYF
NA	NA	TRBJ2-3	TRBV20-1	TGCAGTGCTAGAGATGGGTCCCCGATAGATACGCAGTATTTT	CSARDGSPIDTQYF
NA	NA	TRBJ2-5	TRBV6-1	TGTGCCAGCAGCCCTCAGAAGACCCAGTACTTC	CASSPQKTQYF
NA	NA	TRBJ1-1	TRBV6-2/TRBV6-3	TGTGCCAGCACCAAACAGGGTCACACTGAAGCTTTCTTT	CASTKQGHTEAFF
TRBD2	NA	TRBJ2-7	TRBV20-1	TGCAGTGCTACTCGACCGGGGGGATACGAGCAGTACTTC	CSATRPGGYEQYF
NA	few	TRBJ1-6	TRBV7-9	TGTGCCAGCAGCTTAGTCGCAGTCCCCTCACCCCTCCACTTT	CASSLVAVPSPLHF
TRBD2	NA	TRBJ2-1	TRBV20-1	TGCAGTGCTAGGCGTAGCGGGAGGAACAGGGGTGAGCAGTTCTTC	CSARRSGRNRGEQFF
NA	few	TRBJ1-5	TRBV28	TGTGCCAGCCGCCCCTATGGGGTCAGCAATCAGCCCCAGCATTTT	CASRPYGVSNQPQHF